The rows below give T cell receptor beta chains drawn from one sample of a study of blood T cell repertoires in COVID-19. Sequenced by immunoSEQ multiplex PCR; TCRdb stores in-frame clones only, minus some. This table has under 100,000 clones, approximately 85% appearing once. Material for sequencing was peripheral blood. Every receptor here comes from a woman of 80 years or more with COVID-19, enrolled during active disease. Both conserved end residues are trimmed from each CDR3. Expanded clones are given a class, and other clones once, few, many or no size at all.

size	V	J	CDR3
-	TRBV10-3	TRBJ2-3	AISESIGTGVLTDTQY
-	TRBV30	TRBJ1-2	AGLRGLSFGYGYT
-	TRBV2	TRBJ2-5	ASSDGLARETQY
-	TRBV7-2	TRBJ2-7	ASSPVIHYEQY
-	TRBV12-3/TRBV12-4	TRBJ2-1	ASSSPGANEQF
-	TRBV7-9	TRBJ2-2	ASSSTGTGIGELF
-	TRBV3-1/TRBV3-2	TRBJ2-5	ASSQYGGGAQETQY
-	TRBV4-2	TRBJ2-5	ASSQVGVSRGQETQY
-	TRBV18	TRBJ2-2	ASSPLTGELF
-	TRBV30	TRBJ1-6	AWSTGTGIGSPLH
once	TRBV6-5	TRBJ1-1	ASSYVGAVAEAF
few	TRBV19	TRBJ1-5	ASTRDSAQH
-	TRBV7-2	TRBJ2-7	ASSLADWWGTDIREQY
-	TRBV18	TRBJ1-6	ASSPLVRDYNSPLH
-	TRBV27	TRBJ1-2	ASSFWADYGYT
-	TRBV11-3	TRBJ1-2	ASSFGQGHGYT
few	TRBV2	TRBJ2-1	ASSQTGGAYNEQF
-	TRBV6-6	TRBJ2-2	ASRGQGNTGELF
-	TRBV10-3	TRBJ2-3	AISETSLLTDTQY
once	TRBV30	TRBJ2-7	ARARGASYEQY
-	TRBV30	TRBJ1-1	AWSPQRETEAF
-	TRBV7-8	TRBJ1-1	ASSLEGRGSTEAF
-	TRBV11-2	TRBJ1-2	ASSFGTAGGYGYT
once	TRBV19	TRBJ2-7	ASSAWSGSSPYEQY
once	TRBV30	TRBJ1-6	AWTDGGSNSPLH
-	TRBV15	TRBJ2-3	ATSSDLAGYRDTQY
once	TRBV28	TRBJ2-6	GAGLGANVLT
-	TRBV4-2	TRBJ1-2	ASSPQEDTGYT
-	TRBV19	TRBJ2-6	ASRSSGANVLT
once	TRBV3-1/TRBV3-2	TRBJ1-1	ASSHRGTEAF
once	TRBV9	TRBJ2-7	ASSVGEGRYEQY
-	TRBV7-9	TRBJ1-5	ASSLSGEGQPQH
-	TRBV19	TRBJ2-7	ASRDSGGGPSEQY
-	TRBV10-1	TRBJ2-7	ASSPEGQGIVYEQY
-	TRBV6-6	TRBJ2-1	ASSFRGLTYNEQF